Listed below are T cell receptor beta chains from one sample, sequenced in a study of early T cells in non-severe SARS-CoV-2 infection. TCRdb re-analysed the 5' RACE reads in MiXCR, keeping a single row per CDR3 protein. The sample lists tens of thousands of distinct CDR3 sequences, roughly 7% seen once, with approximately 8% in the top ten. The source material was whole blood. The receptors here all came from an adult who was a healthcare worker with PCR-confirmed SARS-CoV-2 infection or an uninfected control (not recorded which). Both conserved end residues are part of each CDR3. The D gene is left open where the match is weak. Rows give clone size only sometimes, using once, few, many, or a class for an expanded clone.

CASSLDSGYNEQFF TGTGCCAGCAGCTTAGATTCCGGGTACAATGAGCAGTTCTTC TRBV11-2 . few TRBJ2-1
CASSSRDPPYEQYF TGTGCCAGCAGTTCCCGGGACCCCCCCTACGAGCAGTACTTC TRBV12-3/TRBV12-4 . many TRBJ2-7
CASSLFVADPNYGYTF TGTGCCAGCAGTTTATTCGTGGCAGACCCTAACTATGGCTACACCTTC TRBV28 . many TRBJ1-2
CASSRPGQSDTQYF TGTGCCAGCAGTCGCCCGGGACAGTCAGATACGCAGTATTTT TRBV12-3/TRBV12-4 TRBD1 many TRBJ2-3
CALRPGPGGLYEQYF TGTGCCCTTCGACCCGGGCCAGGTGGTCTCTACGAGCAGTACTTC TRBV11-1 . . TRBJ2-7
CASSVSPDYEQYF TGTGCCAGCAGTGTCTCCCCTGACTACGAGCAGTACTTC TRBV27 . few TRBJ2-7
CASSGISGETDTQYF TGTGCCAGCAGTGGGATTAGCGGCGAGACAGATACGCAGTATTTT TRBV2 . . TRBJ2-3
CASNRLAFTGRSYEQYF TGTGCCAGCAACCGCCTAGCATTCACCGGCAGATCCTACGAGCAGTACTTC TRBV6-2/TRBV6-3 . many TRBJ2-7
CASSFFLTGGASYTF TGTGCCAGCAGTTTCTTTTTAACAGGGGGCGCGAGCTACACCTTC TRBV5-6 TRBD1 . TRBJ1-2
CSARKRAGGPTGELFF TGCAGCGCCCGAAAGCGAGCGGGGGGGCCCACCGGGGAGCTGTTTTTT TRBV29-1 TRBD2 many TRBJ2-2
CASSRTGRETQYF TGTGCCAGCAGCCGTACAGGGCGAGAGACCCAGTACTTC TRBV12-3/TRBV12-4 . . TRBJ2-5
CSASNPHSPLHF TGCAGTGCTAGTAACCCCCATTCACCCCTCCACTTT TRBV20-1 . many TRBJ1-6
CATSGGLLNEQFF TGTGCCACCAGCGGGGGACTTCTCAATGAGCAGTTCTTC TRBV15 . . TRBJ2-1
CATRGGTEAFF TGTGCCACGAGGGGGGGTACTGAAGCTTTCTTT TRBV7-9 . few TRBJ1-1
CASTRYRDRRNEQFF TGTGCCAGCACACGATACCGGGACAGGAGAAATGAGCAGTTCTTC TRBV27 TRBD1 many TRBJ2-1
CASSPYDGESTDTQYF TGTGCCAGCTCACCCTACGATGGAGAGTCCACAGATACGCAGTATTTT TRBV18 . many TRBJ2-3
CASIWTGGGEQYF TGTGCCAGCATATGGACAGGGGGCGGCGAGCAGTACTTC TRBV6-2/TRBV6-3 TRBD1 few TRBJ2-7
CASSGPEESTPREQYF TGTGCCAGCAGTGGCCCGGAGGAGAGTACCCCCCGGGAGCAGTACTTC TRBV2 . . TRBJ2-7
CASSRQGIWEQYF TGTGCCAGCAGCCGACAGGGAATCTGGGAGCAGTACTTC TRBV3-1 TRBD1 many TRBJ2-7
CASSPVGVRQPQHF TGTGCCAGCAGCCCGGTCGGAGTCCGGCAGCCCCAGCATTTT TRBV6-2/TRBV6-3 . few TRBJ1-5
CASSQETASTINTGELFF TGCGCCAGCAGCCAAGAGACGGCCAGTACTATTAACACCGGGGAGCTGTTTTTT TRBV4-3 . . TRBJ2-2
CASSLRGRSLEQFF TGTGCCAGCAGCCTAAGGGGCAGGTCCTTGGAGCAGTTCTTC TRBV3-2 . . TRBJ2-1
CASNLRSTGRYGYTF TGTGCCAGCAACCTCCGATCAACAGGTCGATACGGCTACACCTTC TRBV6-2/TRBV6-3 . few TRBJ1-2
CASSRDRSSYNEQFF TGTGCCAGCAGCAGGGACAGAAGCTCCTACAATGAGCAGTTCTTC TRBV6-5 TRBD1 few TRBJ2-1